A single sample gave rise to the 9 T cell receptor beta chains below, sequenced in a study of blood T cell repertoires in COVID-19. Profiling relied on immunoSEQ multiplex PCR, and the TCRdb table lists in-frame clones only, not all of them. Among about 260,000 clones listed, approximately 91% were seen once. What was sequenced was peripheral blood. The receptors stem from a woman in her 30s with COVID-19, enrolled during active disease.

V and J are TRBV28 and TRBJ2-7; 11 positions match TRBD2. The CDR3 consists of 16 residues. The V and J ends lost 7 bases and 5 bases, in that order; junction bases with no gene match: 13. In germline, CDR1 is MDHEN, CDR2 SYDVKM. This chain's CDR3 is CASKIAGGPPGHEQYF. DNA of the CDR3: TGTGCCAGCAAGATAGCGGGAGGGCCCCCCGGCCACGAGCAGTACTTC.

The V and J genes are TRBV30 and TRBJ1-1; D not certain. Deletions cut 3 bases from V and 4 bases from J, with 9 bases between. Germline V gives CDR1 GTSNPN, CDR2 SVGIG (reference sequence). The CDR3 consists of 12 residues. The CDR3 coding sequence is TGTGCCTGGAGGTCCTCGGTCACTGAAGCTTTCTTT. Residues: CAWRSSVTEAFF.

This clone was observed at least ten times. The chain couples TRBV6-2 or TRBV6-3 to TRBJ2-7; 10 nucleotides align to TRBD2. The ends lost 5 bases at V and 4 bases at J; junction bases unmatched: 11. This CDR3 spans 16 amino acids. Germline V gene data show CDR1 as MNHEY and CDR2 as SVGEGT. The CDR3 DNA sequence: TGTGCCAGCAGTGAGCCCCCCGGGACTAGCGAGTACGAGCAGTACTTC. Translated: CASSEPPGTSEYEQYF.

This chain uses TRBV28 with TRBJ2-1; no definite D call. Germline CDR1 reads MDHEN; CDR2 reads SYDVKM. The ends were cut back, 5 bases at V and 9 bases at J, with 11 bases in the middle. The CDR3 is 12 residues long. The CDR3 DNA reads TGTGCCAGCAGTCCCCCCTTCGGTGAGCAGTTCTTC. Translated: CASSPPFGEQFF.

CDR3 in DNA: TGTGCCAGTAGTTCAAGACGCTGGACAGGGGGCACCGGGGAGCTGTTTTTT. It codes for CASSSRRWTGGTGELFF. V and J are TRBV19 and TRBJ2-2; 10 bases agree with TRBD1. Trimming cost V 5 bases and J 4 bases; bases outside gene matches: 10. This CDR3 has 17 residues. Germline assignment: CDR1 LNHDA and CDR2 SQIVND (reference sequence).

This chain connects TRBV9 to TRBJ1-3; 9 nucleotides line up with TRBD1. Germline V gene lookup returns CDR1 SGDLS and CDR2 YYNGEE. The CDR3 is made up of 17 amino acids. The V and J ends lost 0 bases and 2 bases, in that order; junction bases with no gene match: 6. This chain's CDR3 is CASSVAGGQGTGNTIYF. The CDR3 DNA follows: TGTGCCAGCAGCGTAGCTGGGGGACAGGGAACTGGAAACACCATATATTTT.

DNA for the CDR3: TGTGCCAGCAGCGTCAGGGAAGGGTCCTCTGGAAACACCATATATTTT. This codes for CASSVREGSSGNTIYF. J is TRBJ1-3 and V is TRBV7-2; weak D call: TRBD1 (5 bases). CDR1 is SGHTA, CDR2 FQGNSA, per germline. V lost 5 bases and J 0 bases, leaving 14 bases between the germline ends. The CDR3 has 16 residues.

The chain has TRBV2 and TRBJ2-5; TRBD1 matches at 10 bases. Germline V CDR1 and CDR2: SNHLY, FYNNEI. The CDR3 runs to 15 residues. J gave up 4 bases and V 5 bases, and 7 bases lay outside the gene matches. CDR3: CASSLDRGRGETQYF. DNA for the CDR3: TGTGCCAGCAGTTTGGACAGGGGGAGAGGAGAGACCCAGTACTTC. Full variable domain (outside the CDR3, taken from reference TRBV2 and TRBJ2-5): EPEVTQTPSHQVTQMGQEVILRCVPISNHLYFYWYRQILGQKVEFLVSFYNNEISEKSEIFDDQFSVERPDGSNFTLKIRSTKLEDSAMYFCASSLDRGRGETQYFGPGTRLLVL.

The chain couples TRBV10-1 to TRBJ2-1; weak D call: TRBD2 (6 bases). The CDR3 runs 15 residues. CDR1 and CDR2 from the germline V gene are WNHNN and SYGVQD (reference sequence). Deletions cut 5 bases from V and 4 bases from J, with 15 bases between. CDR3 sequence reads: CASSPSGPGYNEQFF. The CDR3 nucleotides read TGCGCCAGCAGTCCGAGCGGGCCTGGGTACAATGAGCAGTTCTTC.